What follows are 31 T cell receptor beta chains derived from one specimen sequenced in a study of T cell repertoires in cytomegalovirus infection. TCRdb re-analysed the reads in MiXCR, keeping a single row per CDR3 protein. The sample records 300,000 to 450,000 distinct CDR3 sequences, 15% to 20% being singletons. Sequencing was carried out using PBMCs. The receptors originated from a human donor in good health (CMV status not recorded). Some clones in this sample may be carry-over from other donors' samples.

This clonotype was recorded many times. The chain joins TRBV6-1 to TRBJ2-5, with 15 bases identical to TRBD2. CDR3 length: 16 residues. Germline values: CDR1 MNHNS, CDR2 SASEGT. V gave up 7 bases and J gave up 4 bases; unmatched junction bases: 7. This chain's CDR3 is CASNWGLAGGPETQYF. DNA of the CDR3: TGTGCCAGCAACTGGGGACTAGCGGGAGGCCCAGAGACCCAGTACTTC.

This clonotype was seen more than once but under ten times. V usage is TRBV6-4 and J usage is TRBJ2-5, with TRBD2 matching over 9 bases. The CDR3 has 14 amino acids. V trimming: 7 bases; J trimming: 5 bases; junction bases outside the gene matches: 8. Germline CDR1 and CDR2: MRHNA and SNTAGT. This chain's CDR3 is CASKLAGESETQYF. In nucleotides, the CDR3 is TGTGCCAGCAAATTAGCGGGAGAGTCGGAGACCCAGTACTTC.

This clonotype was counted ten times or more. The chain combines TRBV19 with TRBJ1-1, with D unclear. This CDR3 is 17 amino acids long. Trimming left V 1 base short and J 0 bases short, with 15 bases between. Per the germline V gene, CDR1 is LNHDA and CDR2 is SQIVND (reference sequence). The CDR3 loop is CASSIATHTSMNTEAFF. The CDR3 nucleotides are TGTGCCAGTAGTATAGCAACTCACACCTCCATGAACACTGAAGCTTTCTTT.

This rearrangement joins TRBV19 to TRBJ2-1; D uncertain. The V end lost 3 bases, the J end lost 8 bases, and 14 bases lay between the germline ends. Germline V lookup: CDR1 LNHDA, CDR2 SQIVND (reference sequence). This CDR3 is built from 14 residues. The CDR3 DNA sequence: TGTGCCAGTAGTATTGCCGACAACGGCTATGAGCAGTTCTTC. Its translation: CASSIADNGYEQFF.

The chain employs TRBV4-2 and TRBJ2-3; 8 nucleotides line up with TRBD1. Germline lookup yields CDR1 LGHNA and CDR2 YNFKEQ. The CDR3 spans 15 residues. J lost 4 bases, V lost 4 bases, and 7 bases had no gene match. The CDR3 sequence: CASSPIDRGPDTQYF. In DNA, the CDR3 is TGTGCCAGCAGCCCAATAGACAGGGGCCCAGATACGCAGTATTTT.

This rearrangement joins TRBV7-9 to TRBJ2-1, with D maybe TRBD2 (6 bases). The V and J ends lost 9 bases and 2 bases respectively, with 14 bases between them. Germline CDR1 and CDR2: SEHNR and FQNEAQ (reference sequence). CDR3 length: 14 amino acids. The DNA of the CDR3 is TGTGCCAGTAGAGCGGGCCCCCCCTACAATGAGCAGTTCTTC. This sequence encodes CASRAGPPYNEQFF. Filled out from reference TRBV7-9 and TRBJ2-1, the complete variable domain reads DTGVSQNPRHKITKRGQNVTFRCDPISEHNRLYWYRQTLGQGPEFLTYFQNEAQLEKSRLLSDRFSAERPKGSFSTLEIQRTEQGDSAMYLCASRAGPPYNEQFFGPGTRLTVL.

V and J are TRBV20-1 and TRBJ2-7, with D possibly TRBD2 on 5 matching bases. The CDR3 consists of 13 residues. Trimming left V 4 bases short and J 2 bases short, with 12 bases between. CDR1 is DFQATT and CDR2 is SNEGSKA in the germline V gene (reference sequence). The CDR3, as DNA: TGCAGTGCTATCCGACTACCCGCCTACGAGCAGTACTTC. Protein: CSAIRLPAYEQYF.

The chain carries TRBV2 and TRBJ2-7; no clear D. V lost 6 bases to trimming and J lost 9 bases, with 12 bases between them. In germline, CDR1 is SNHLY, CDR2 FYNNEI. The CDR3 sequence is 11 residues long. For the CDR3, the DNA is TGTGCCAGCAGAACAGCTTTCGGGCAGTACTTC. Amino acids: CASRTAFGQYF.

Ten or more counts support this clonotype. V and J are TRBV7-8 and TRBJ2-7; D not certain. The CDR3 is made up of 11 amino acids. The V gene lost 4 bases and the J gene lost 5 bases, with 6 bases spanning the gap. Germline V gene lookup returns CDR1 SGHVS and CDR2 FQNEAQ. The CDR3 DNA is TGTGCCAGCAGCTCGTCTGACGAGCAGTACTTC. Its translation is CASSSSDEQYF.

This clonotype was seen at least ten times. The chain carries TRBV7-2 and TRBJ2-3, with TRBD1 identical over 7 bases. From germline, CDR1 is SGHTA and CDR2 FQGNSA. J lost 2 bases, V lost 4 bases, and 12 bases had no gene match. The CDR3 has 17 residues. The CDR3 coding sequence is TGTGCCAGCAGCTCGACAACCGGGACAGACTACACAGATACGCAGTATTTT. Amino acids: CASSSTTGTDYTDTQYF.

To note about this clonotype: A read error may explain this, as a much larger clone is one base away. J is TRBJ2-7 and V is TRBV7-2, with a possible D match to TRBD1 (6 bases). CDR3 length: 13 residues. The germline V gene encodes CDR1 SGHTA and CDR2 FQGNSA. CDR3 coding DNA: TGTGCCAGCACCTCCCTACAGGGTTCCGAGCAGTGCTTC. Amino acids: CASTSLQGSEQCF.

The chain combines TRBV3-1 with TRBJ1-1, with D possibly matching TRBD1 (5 bases). The CDR3 totals 16 residues. V gave up 6 bases and J gave up 0 bases, with 17 bases separating them. Per germline, CDR1 LGHDT and CDR2 YNNKEL (reference sequence). CDR3 in amino acids: CASRHTTRGMNTEAFF. CDR3 in DNA: TGTGCCAGCAGGCATACGACGCGGGGCATGAACACTGAAGCTTTCTTT.

The chain links TRBV2 to TRBJ2-5; D is uncertain. Per germline, CDR1 SNHLY and CDR2 FYNNEI. The CDR3 consists of 13 residues. V was shortened by 3 bases and J by 6 bases, with 11 bases between the two germline ends. This CDR3 is CASSEETQKTQYF. The CDR3 DNA follows: TGTGCCAGCAGTGAGGAGACCCAGAAGACCCAGTACTTC. Looking up the rest from reference TRBV2 and TRBJ2-5 gives the full variable domain: EPEVTQTPSHQVTQMGQEVILRCVPISNHLYFYWYRQILGQKVEFLVSFYNNEISEKSEIFDDQFSVERPDGSNFTLKIRSTKLEDSAMYFCASSEETQKTQYFGPGTRLLVL.

The J gene is TRBJ1-6, the V gene TRBV5-1, with a weak D call TRBD1 (5 bases). Germline CDR1 SGHRS, CDR2 YFSETQ. The CDR3 has 17 residues. V lost 5 bases and J lost 6, with 21 bases in between. The CDR3 sequence is CASSEALTPGRNSPLHF. The CDR3 DNA sequence: TGCGCCAGCAGTGAAGCCCTAACTCCAGGGCGTAATTCACCCCTCCACTTT.

The chain recombines TRBV12-3 or TRBV12-4 with TRBJ1-2; D not resolved. The ends were cut back, 4 bases at V and 6 bases at J, with 9 bases in the middle. CDR3 size: 12 residues. In DNA, the CDR3 is TGTGCCAGCAGTTCCGCTCCGCATGGCTACACCTTC. Protein: CASSSAPHGYTF.

This clonotype has a count of ten or more. The CDR3 sequence: CASGRFGTGDNEQFF. CDR3 in DNA: TGTGCCAGCGGCAGATTCGGGACAGGGGACAATGAGCAGTTCTTC. This chain joins TRBV6-1 and TRBJ2-1, with TRBD1 matching over 10 bases. Germline V gene lookup returns CDR1 MNHNS and CDR2 SASEGT. There are 15 residues in the CDR3. The V gene end was trimmed by 8 bases and the J gene end by 5 bases; junction bases not matched to a gene: 9.

V gene TRBV19 combines with J gene TRBJ2-1, with D hard to call. Germline V gene data show CDR1 as LNHDA and CDR2 as SQIVND (reference sequence). V lost 3 bases, J lost 8 bases, and 14 bases lay in between. The CDR3 is 14 residues long. CDR3 coding DNA: TGTGCCAGTAGTATGCTCCAGGCGTTGGATGAGCAGTTCTTC. Amino acids: CASSMLQALDEQFF. The full variable domain, completed using reference TRBV19 and TRBJ2-1, is DGGITQSPKYLFRKEGQNVTLSCEQNLNHDAMYWYRQDPGQGLRLIYYSQIVNDFQKGDIAEGYSVSREKKESFPLTVTSAQKNPTAFYLCASSMLQALDEQFFGPGTRLTVL.

This rearrangement joins TRBV7-2 to TRBJ1-2, with D tentatively TRBD1 (6 bases). Trimming removed 5 bases from V and 2 bases from J, with 12 bases in between. The V gene's germline CDR1 is SGHTA and CDR2 FQGNSA. The CDR3 is 14 amino acids. CDR3 sequence (DNA): TGTGCCAGCAGCCTCCGGACAGCCAACTATGGCTACACCTTC. This sequence encodes CASSLRTANYGYTF. Complete variable domain (other parts from reference TRBV7-2 and TRBJ1-2): GAGVSQSPSNKVTEKGKDVELRCDPISGHTALYWYRQSLGQGLEFLIYFQGNSAPDKSGLPSDRFSAERTGGSVSTLTIQRTQQEDSAVYLCASSLRTANYGYTFGSGTRLTVV.

The chain is built from TRBV12-3 or TRBV12-4 and TRBJ2-1, with D possibly matching TRBD2 (5 bases). The CDR3 has 12 residues. V was cut by 4 bases and J by 12 bases, with 13 bases left in between. The CDR3 DNA follows: TGTGCCAGCAGTTCCAGCGGCCCTCGGCAGTTCTTC. It is translated as CASSSSGPRQFF.

This chain connects TRBV7-9 to TRBJ2-5, with 8 bases lining up with TRBD2. Trimming took 5 bases from V and 5 from J; bases not matched to a gene: 19. The CDR3 has 18 amino acids. From germline, CDR1 is SEHNR and CDR2 FQNEAQ (reference sequence). CDR3: CASSLGNRPGLDLETQYF. CDR3 bases: TGTGCCAGCAGCCTTGGGAACCGACCGGGACTAGATTTGGAGACCCAGTACTTC.

This clonotype was seen a handful of times. V is TRBV12-3 or TRBV12-4 and J is TRBJ2-5, with D perhaps TRBD1 (6 bases). Deletions cut 6 bases from V and 5 bases from J, with 16 bases between. The CDR3 covers 14 residues. For the CDR3, the DNA is TGTGCCAGCAGCCTGTGGGAGACAGGCGAGACCCAGTACTTC. This sequence encodes CASSLWETGETQYF.

This chain connects TRBV20-1 to TRBJ1-2; possible D gene TRBD1, 5 bases. CDR1 and CDR2 from the germline V gene are DFQATT and SNEGSKA (reference sequence). The CDR3 consists of 15 residues. V gave up 6 bases and J gave up 0 bases, with 17 bases separating them. The CDR3 reads CSATGGGNSNYGYTF. The CDR3 DNA follows: TGCAGTGCCACGGGGGGGGGGAATTCTAACTATGGCTACACCTTC.

The rearrangement uses TRBV11-2 and TRBJ2-2, with TRBD2 as a possible D gene (5 bases). Germline V CDR1 and CDR2: SGHAT, FQNNGV. Trimming removed 0 bases from V and 1 base from J, with 21 bases in between. This CDR3 is 20 amino acids long. The CDR3 region is CASSLDAWTPNKQNTGELFF. The CDR3 DNA sequence: TGTGCCAGCAGCTTAGATGCTTGGACTCCAAACAAACAGAACACCGGGGAGCTGTTTTTT. Using reference TRBV11-2 and TRBJ2-2 for the parts outside the CDR3, the full variable domain is EAGVAQSPRYKIIEKRQSVAFWCNPISGHATLYWYQQILGQGPKLLIQFQNNGVVDDSQLPKDRFSAERLKGVDSTLKIQPAKLEDSAVYLCASSLDAWTPNKQNTGELFFGEGSRLTVL.

The sample holds many counts of this clonotype. The CDR3 loop is CASSLLQGGSAAFF. In DNA form, the CDR3 reads TGCGCCAGCAGCTTGTTGCAGGGAGGTAGTGCAGCTTTCTTT. This chain uses TRBV5-1 with TRBJ1-1; D possibly corresponds to TRBD1 (5 bases). The CDR3 consists of 14 residues. From germline, CDR1 is SGHRS and CDR2 YFSETQ. V lost 1 base to trimming and J lost 10 bases, with 17 bases between them.

The sample holds a few counts of this clonotype. The chain joins TRBV7-8 to TRBJ2-1; the D is unclear. V was shortened by 1 base and J by 5 bases, with 12 bases between the two germline ends. Per the germline V gene, CDR1 is SGHVS and CDR2 is FQNEAQ. CDR3 length: 15 residues. The CDR3 loop reads CASSLGRVGHNEQFF. The CDR3 DNA is TGTGCCAGCAGCTTAGGACGGGTGGGTCACAATGAGCAGTTCTTC.

This clonotype was detected many times. CDR3 in amino acids: CASSPVTRPYEQYF. The DNA for the CDR3 is TGTGCCAGCAGCCCAGTGACTCGGCCGTACGAGCAGTACTTC. This rearrangement joins TRBV7-9 to TRBJ2-7; D remains unclear. Germline V gene sequence: CDR1 SEHNR, CDR2 FQNEAQ (reference sequence). This CDR3 spans 14 amino acids. Between the trimmed V and J ends, which lost 5 bases and 4 bases, there was a span of 15 bases.

This clonotype was detected many times. V usage is TRBV7-9 and J usage is TRBJ2-7, with 7 bases matching TRBD2. This CDR3 has 17 residues. Germline-derived CDR1 and CDR2 are SEHNR and FQNEAQ (reference sequence). Germline trimming cut 1 base from V and 5 bases from J; bases unmatched to any gene: 14. The CDR3 sequence is CASSLGQWEGLPHEQYV. The CDR3 coding sequence is TGTGCCAGCAGCTTAGGGCAGTGGGAGGGACTCCCCCACGAGCAGTACGTC.

Ten or more counts support this clonotype. The chain joins TRBV7-8 to TRBJ1-5; D unresolved. From germline, CDR1 is SGHVS and CDR2 FQNEAQ. This CDR3 has 16 residues. V was trimmed by 0 bases and J by 0 bases, leaving 9 bases between them. For the CDR3, the DNA is TGTGCCAGCAGCTTAGCGCTGCGGCATAGCAATCAGCCCCAGCATTTT. Amino acid sequence: CASSLALRHSNQPQHF.

This clonotype has only a few counts. The V gene is TRBV27, the J gene TRBJ1-2; D gene unclear. CDR1 MNHEY and CDR2 SMNVEV come from the germline V gene (reference sequence). This CDR3 has 15 amino acids. V gave up 2 bases and J gave up 4 bases, with 14 bases separating them. The CDR3 loop reads CASSLRGNQFYGYTF. The CDR3 region has the DNA TGTGCCAGCAGTTTAAGAGGGAACCAGTTCTATGGCTACACCTTC.

The chain recombines TRBV7-3 with TRBJ2-7; D possibly corresponds to TRBD2 (5 bases). Trimming shortened V by 5 bases and J by 2 bases, and 16 bases separated the two germline ends. The germline CDR1 and CDR2 sequences are SGHTA and FQGTGA. This CDR3 spans 15 amino acids. DNA of the CDR3: TGTGCCAGCAGCCCACTAGTTCGCGGAGCCTACGAGCAGTACTTC. Translation gives CASSPLVRGAYEQYF. Supplemented by reference TRBV7-3 and TRBJ2-7, the full variable domain reads GAGVSQTPSNKVTEKGKYVELRCDPISGHTALYWYRQSLGQGPEFLIYFQGTGAADDSGLPNDRFFAVRPEGSVSTLKIQRTERGDSAVYLCASSPLVRGAYEQYFGPGTRLTVT.

This clonotype has more than one count but fewer than ten. V usage is TRBV7-2 and J usage is TRBJ2-1; D is unresolved. The CDR3 runs 13 residues. Per germline, CDR1 SGHTA and CDR2 FQGNSA. V lost 6 bases and J 5 bases, leaving 11 bases between the germline ends. The CDR3 is CASSSDRHNEQFF. The CDR3 nucleotides are TGTGCCAGCAGTTCAGACCGTCACAATGAGCAGTTCTTC.